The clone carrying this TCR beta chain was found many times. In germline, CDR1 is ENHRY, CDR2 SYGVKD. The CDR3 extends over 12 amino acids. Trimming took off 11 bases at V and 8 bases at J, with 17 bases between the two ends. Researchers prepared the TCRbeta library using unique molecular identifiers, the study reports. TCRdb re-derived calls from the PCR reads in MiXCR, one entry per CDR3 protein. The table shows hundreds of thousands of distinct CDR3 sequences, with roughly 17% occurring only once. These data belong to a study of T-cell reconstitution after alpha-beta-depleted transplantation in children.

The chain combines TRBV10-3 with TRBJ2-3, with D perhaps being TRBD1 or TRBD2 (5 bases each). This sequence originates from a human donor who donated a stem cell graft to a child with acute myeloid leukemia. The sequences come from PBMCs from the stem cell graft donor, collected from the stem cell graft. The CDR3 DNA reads TGTGCCGTCCTTCAAGAGAGGGGTACGCAGTATTTT. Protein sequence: CAVLQERGTQYF.